The next 6 T cell receptor beta chains were all read from a single sample in a study of blood T cells in healthy people across ages. Combining a sample-barcoded 5' primer with a J-beta primer mix, a second PCR ran for roughly 7 to 12 cycles. TCRdb processed the 5' RACE reads anew with MiXCR; each CDR3 protein has one entry. The data contain roughly 800,000 distinct CDR3 sequences, 58% of them seen just once; the ten biggest clones take up over 20%. The sample was blood. The receptors were gathered from a man in his thirties or forties in good health.

The V gene is TRBV25-1, the J gene TRBJ2-1; D is possibly TRBD1 or TRBD2 (5 bases each). V was clipped by 1 base and J by 8 bases, with 24 bases between them. The CDR3 totals 18 residues. Germline CDR1 MGHDK, CDR2 SYGVNS. This chain's CDR3 is CASSEFEGSIRRRDEQFF. CDR3 nucleotides: TGTGCCAGCAGTGAATTTGAGGGGAGCATCCGACGTAGAGATGAGCAGTTCTTC.

Here the CDR3 reads CASSYSIPGYEAFF. The CDR3 DNA reads as TGTGCCAGCAGTTACTCGATCCCGGGTTACGAAGCTTTCTTT. V gene TRBV6-5 combines with J gene TRBJ1-1, with unresolved D. The CDR3 is 14 residues long. Deletions cut 0 bases from V and 8 bases from J, with 13 bases between. The germline gives CDR1 MNHEY, CDR2 SVGAGI.

This chain uses TRBV6-1 with TRBJ2-1; the match to TRBD2 covers 14 bases. Germline V CDR1 and CDR2: MNHNS, SASEGT. The trim removed 4 bases at V and 10 bases at J, leaving 6 bases unmatched. The length of the CDR3 is 15 residues. DNA of the CDR3: TGTGCCAGCAGTGCGACTAGCGGGGGGGCTAGGGAGCAGTTCTTC. Translation: CASSATSGGAREQFF.

The V call is TRBV7-9, the J call TRBJ1-5; D is unresolved. The germline V and J ends were trimmed by 2 bases and 6 bases, with 11 bases remaining between them. CDR3 length equals 14 residues. Per the germline V gene, CDR1 is SEHNR and CDR2 is FQNEAQ (reference sequence). CDR3 amino acids: CASSLNQAVQPQHF. DNA for the CDR3: TGTGCCAGCAGCTTAAACCAAGCGGTTCAGCCCCAGCATTTT.

The chain couples TRBV29-1 to TRBJ2-7, with a possible D match to TRBD1 (5 bases). Trimming shortened V by 7 bases and J by 0 bases, and 13 bases separated the two germline ends. The length of the CDR3 is 13 residues. Germline CDR1 is SQVTM and CDR2 is ANQGSEA. The CDR3 is CSAKDTRSYEQYF. The CDR3 DNA reads as TGCAGCGCCAAGGACACTCGCTCCTACGAGCAGTACTTC.

V and J are TRBV7-2 and TRBJ2-2, with TRBD1 as a possible D gene (6 bases). This CDR3 has 16 amino acids. Germline V gene data show CDR1 as SGHTA and CDR2 as FQGNSA. The germline V and J ends were trimmed by 2 bases and 3 bases, with 13 bases remaining between them. Here the CDR3 reads CASSLTWTAYTGELFF. The CDR3 coding sequence is TGTGCCAGCAGCTTAACCTGGACAGCCTACACCGGGGAGCTGTTTTTT.